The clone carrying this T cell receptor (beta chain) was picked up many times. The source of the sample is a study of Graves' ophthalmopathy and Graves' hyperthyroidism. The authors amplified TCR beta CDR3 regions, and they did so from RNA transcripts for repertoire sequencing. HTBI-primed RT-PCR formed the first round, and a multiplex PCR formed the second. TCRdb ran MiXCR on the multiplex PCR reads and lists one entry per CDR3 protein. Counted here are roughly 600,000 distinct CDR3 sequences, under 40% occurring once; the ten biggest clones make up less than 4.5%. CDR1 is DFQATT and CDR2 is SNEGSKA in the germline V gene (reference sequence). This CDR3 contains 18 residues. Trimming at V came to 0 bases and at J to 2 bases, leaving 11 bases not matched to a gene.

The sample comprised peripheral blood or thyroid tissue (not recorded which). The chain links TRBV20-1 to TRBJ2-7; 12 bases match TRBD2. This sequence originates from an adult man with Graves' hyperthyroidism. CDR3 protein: CSARETSGSGSLTYEQYF. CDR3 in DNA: TGCAGTGCTAGAGAGACTAGCGGGAGTGGGAGCCTTACCTACGAGCAGTACTTC.